This T cell receptor beta chain stems from a study of T cell responses to AZD1222 COVID-19 vaccine. On this clone itself: Its matching antigen is unknown.

TCRdb's copy holds only in-frame clones and misses some; the assay was immunoSEQ multiplex PCR. Of some 180,000 clones in the sample, 94% were seen once. Study-level findings and limits: Possibly, clonal diversity was underestimated; donors were largely white British and included more females. Among spike-specific TCRs, nearly half reportedly target unmutated variant regions.

Sequenced material: peripheral blood, taken 28 days after the second AZD1222 dose. This TCR was recovered from an adult who received the AZD1222 COVID-19 vaccine.

CDR3 sequence (DNA): TGCACCAGCAGCCAAGAACGAGCGGGGGGGCCGTCTAGTGGGGCCAACGTCCTGACTTTC. Protein: CTSSQERAGGPSSGANVLTF. The V and J genes are TRBV1 and TRBJ2-6; TRBD2 reflects the table's D call only, with no check against the DNA. TRBV1 is a known pseudogene. This CDR3 is built from 20 residues.